One sample yielded the 27 T cell receptor beta chains listed below, sequenced in a study of siplizumab effects on memory and regulatory T cells. TCRdb's table, derived via immunoSEQ multiplex PCR, lists solely in-frame clones and lacks some. Of about 50,000 clones in the sample, nearly 95% were seen once. The sequenced sample consisted of CD8+ T cells sorted from blood. The receptors were gathered from a human donor in good health.

CDR3 sequence reads: CASSLDRMSPYEQYF. The CDR3 bases are TGTGCCAGCAGCTTAGACAGAATGTCCCCCTACGAGCAGTACTTC. The chain carries TRBV7-9 and TRBJ2-7; no clear D gene. The CDR3 is made up of 15 amino acids. Trimming pared 1 base from V and 2 bases from J, leaving 12 bases between. Germline V gene lookup returns CDR1 SEHNR and CDR2 FQNEAQ (reference sequence).

This clone was observed once. This chain's CDR3 is CASSDSSRGVSVRISYGYTF. The CDR3 DNA reads TGTGCCAGCAGTGACTCGAGTAGGGGAGTCTCAGTAAGGATCAGCTATGGCTACACCTTC. The chain carries TRBV6-4 and TRBJ1-2, with D perhaps matching TRBD1 (5 bases). V lost 0 bases, J lost 4 bases, and 27 bases lay in between. The CDR3 runs to 20 residues. Germline CDR1 is MRHNA and CDR2 is SNTAGT.

The V gene is TRBV15, the J gene TRBJ1-5, with D uncertain. The CDR3 is 15 amino acids. In germline, CDR1 is LNHNV, CDR2 YYDKDF (reference sequence). Trimming left V 0 bases short and J 4 bases short, with 10 bases between. The CDR3 DNA reads TGTGCCACCAGCAGAGATTCGACCACGAATCAGCCCCAGCATTTT. Its translation is CATSRDSTTNQPQHF.

The chain uses TRBV27 and TRBJ1-2; no definite D call. Germline V gene data show CDR1 as MNHEY and CDR2 as SMNVEV (reference sequence). The CDR3 sequence is 15 residues long. The germline V and J ends were trimmed by 5 bases and 1 base, with 14 bases remaining between them. DNA of the CDR3: TGTGCCAGCAGTCAAGGGCCCCTTAATAACTATGGCTACACCTTC. This sequence encodes CASSQGPLNNYGYTF.

The CDR3 region has the DNA TGTGCCAGCAGCTCCAGTAACAGGTTCACCTACGAGCAGTACTTC. It yields the protein CASSSSNRFTYEQYF. The chain carries TRBV11-2 and TRBJ2-7; weak D call: TRBD1 (5 bases). CDR1 is SGHAT and CDR2 is FQNNGV in the germline V gene. Trimming removed 4 bases from V and 2 bases from J, with 15 bases in between. The CDR3 is 15 amino acids.

The V and J genes are TRBV7-6 and TRBJ2-2, with TRBD1 matching over 11 bases. Germline V CDR1 and CDR2: SGHVS, FNYEAQ. The CDR3 sequence is 16 residues long. Trimming cost V 5 bases and J 4 bases; bases outside gene matches: 6. The CDR3 nucleotides read TGTGCCAGCAGCCCCTGGACAGGGGGCCTCACCGGGGAGCTGTTTTTT. Amino acid sequence: CASSPWTGGLTGELFF.

This clone has only one observation. V is TRBV4-1 and J is TRBJ1-3; the match to TRBD1 covers 8 bases. Germline V gene lookup returns CDR1 MGHRA and CDR2 YSYEKL. The V and J ends lost 0 bases and 0 bases, in that order; junction bases with no gene match: 7. The CDR3 covers 18 residues. The CDR3 protein is CASSQDTGGSLSGNTIYF. The CDR3 DNA reads as TGCGCCAGCAGCCAAGATACAGGGGGTTCTCTCTCTGGAAACACCATATATTTT.

The chain carries TRBV7-8 and TRBJ2-1; D is possibly TRBD2 (6 bases). V lost 3 bases and J lost 8, with 17 bases in between. Germline CDR1 SGHVS, CDR2 FQNEAQ. This CDR3 spans 15 amino acids. CDR3 residues: CASSFGASEGYEQFF. CDR3 sequence (DNA): TGTGCCAGCAGCTTTGGGGCTAGCGAGGGGTATGAGCAGTTCTTC.

This CDR3 is CASSQFIPGQGFYNEQFF. The CDR3 DNA follows: TGCGCCAGCAGCCAATTTATTCCGGGACAGGGATTCTACAATGAGCAGTTCTTC. V gene TRBV4-1 combines with J gene TRBJ2-1; 9 nucleotides align to TRBD1. J gave up 3 bases and V 2 bases, and 11 bases lay outside the gene matches. The CDR3 loop spans 18 amino acids. Germline values: CDR1 MGHRA, CDR2 YSYEKL.

Turning to this clone: An end of the junction differs from the germline gene, which may be a read error. This chain connects TRBV27 to TRBJ2-4; D is unclear. The CDR3 consists of 13 residues. Germline CDR1 and CDR2: MNHEY and SMNVEV (reference sequence). CDR3 sequence: CAGRPRNGLTMYF. CDR3 nucleotides: TGTGCCGGCAGACCCCGAAACGGGTTAACCATGTACTTC.

The chain recombines TRBV2 with TRBJ2-7; 14 bases map to TRBD2. Germline CDR1 SNHLY, CDR2 FYNNEI. J gave up 5 bases and V 11 bases, and 8 bases lay outside the gene matches. The CDR3 length is 14 residues. The CDR3 nucleotides are TGTGCCGTAGGGACTAGCGGGAGTTCCCACGAGCAGTACTTC. This sequence encodes CAVGTSGSSHEQYF.

CDR3 residues: CASSVGGGSTEAFF. The CDR3 DNA reads TGTGCCAGCAGCGTAGGCGGAGGGAGCACTGAAGCTTTCTTT. The chain combines TRBV9 with TRBJ1-1; D uncertain. This CDR3 has 14 residues. V was pared by 0 bases and J by 4 bases, with 10 bases between. Germline V lookup: CDR1 SGDLS, CDR2 YYNGEE.

This chain uses TRBV4-1 with TRBJ1-1; D call uncertain. Trimming removed 0 bases at V and 6 bases at J, with 17 bases between. This CDR3 spans 16 amino acids. Germline loops: CDR1 MGHRA, CDR2 YSYEKL. The CDR3 loop reads CASSQDGTGTYAEAFF. The DNA for the CDR3 is TGCGCCAGCAGCCAAGATGGTACGGGAACGTACGCTGAAGCTTTCTTT.

The genes are TRBV11-2 and TRBJ2-7; D is unclear. Trimming pared 7 bases from V and 0 bases from J, leaving 16 bases between. CDR3 length equals 15 residues. Germline V gives CDR1 SGHAT, CDR2 FQNNGV. CDR3 nucleotides: TGTGCCAGCAACAGCTCCGGCGGTCACTCCTACGAGCAGTACTTC. Amino acids: CASNSSGGHSYEQYF.

The chain carries TRBV6-4 and TRBJ2-1; the D gene is possibly TRBD2 (6 bases). CDR1 and CDR2 (germline): MRHNA, SNTAGT. The CDR3 runs to 16 residues. The germline V and J ends were trimmed by 4 bases and 7 bases, with 20 bases remaining between them. The CDR3 protein is CASSAVAVLGTNEQFF. The CDR3 bases are TGTGCCAGCAGTGCGGTAGCGGTCCTGGGGACGAATGAGCAGTTCTTC.

In its sample, this clone was seen once. The chain has TRBV28 and TRBJ2-7; D is unclear. The CDR3 consists of 13 residues. Trimming left V 5 bases short and J 5 bases short, with 13 bases between. CDR1 is MDHEN and CDR2 is SYDVKM in the germline V gene. CDR3 DNA sequence: TGTGCCAGCAGTCCGAAATTGTTTGACGAGCAGTACTTC. This gives the protein CASSPKLFDEQYF.

The chain carries TRBV13 and TRBJ1-3, with D uncertain. V lost 3 bases and J 2 bases, leaving 8 bases between the germline ends. The CDR3 is 14 residues long. The germline V gene has CDR1 PRHDT and CDR2 FYEKMQ (reference sequence). The CDR3 DNA reads as TGTGCCAGCAGCTTTCTTATTACTGGAAACACCATATATTTT. This sequence encodes CASSFLITGNTIYF.

This rearrangement joins TRBV14 to TRBJ2-7; 7 positions match TRBD1. V lost 5 bases, J lost 4 bases, and 8 bases stayed unmatched. Per the germline V gene, CDR1 is SGHDN and CDR2 is FVKESK. This CDR3 is built from 14 residues. The CDR3 spells CASSKTGQPYEQYF. CDR3 bases: TGTGCCAGCAGCAAAACGGGACAGCCTTACGAGCAGTACTTC. Looking up the rest from reference TRBV14 and TRBJ2-7 gives the full variable domain: EAGVTQFPSHSVIEKGQTVTLRCDPISGHDNLYWYRRVMGKEIKFLLHFVKESKQDESGMPNNRFLAERTGGTYSTLKVQPAELEDSGVYFCASSKTGQPYEQYFGPGTRLTVT.

V and J are TRBV27 and TRBJ2-7; D unresolved. Germline CDR1 and CDR2: MNHEY and SMNVEV (reference sequence). The V and J ends lost 2 bases and 3 bases respectively, with 11 bases between them. The length of the CDR3 is 14 residues. CDR3 loop: CASSLTGRSYEQYF. In nucleotides, the CDR3 is TGTGCCAGCAGTTTAACCGGACGGAGCTACGAGCAGTACTTC.

CDR3 in DNA: TGTGCCAGTAGTGGCCGGGGACAGGGGGCCTACGAGCAGTACTTC. Residues: CASSGRGQGAYEQYF. The genes are TRBV19 and TRBJ2-7, with 11 bases identical to TRBD1. The length of the CDR3 is 15 residues. Germline V gene lookup returns CDR1 LNHDA and CDR2 SQIVND (reference sequence). V was clipped by 5 bases and J by 2 bases; unmatched bases: 5.

The V call is TRBV9, the J call TRBJ2-1; a weak D match, TRBD2 (6 bases). Germline assignment: CDR1 SGDLS and CDR2 YYNGEE. The CDR3 is 18 residues long. Trimming stripped 5 bases from V and 0 bases from J, with 21 bases between. CDR3 sequence (DNA): TGTGCCAGCAGTGCCACCTCGTCCCTAGCGACCTCCTACAATGAGCAGTTCTTC. Its protein product is CASSATSSLATSYNEQFF.

V gene TRBV15 combines with J gene TRBJ1-5; no definite D call. Trimming took 7 bases from V and 7 from J, leaving 20 bases between them. Germline-derived CDR1 and CDR2 are LNHNV and YYDKDF (reference sequence). The length of the CDR3 is 15 residues. CDR3 DNA sequence: TGTGCCACCACCGACAATCTGCGGGTGGGCCAGCCCCAGCATTTT. Amino acids: CATTDNLRVGQPQHF.

This chain's CDR3 is CASSIAVRETQYF. CDR3 nucleotide sequence: TGTGCCAGTAGTATAGCGGTTCGGGAGACCCAGTACTTC. This chain joins TRBV19 and TRBJ2-5; no firm D call. CDR3 length: 13 amino acids. The germline V and J ends were trimmed by 1 base and 5 bases, with 8 bases remaining between them. Germline V lookup: CDR1 LNHDA, CDR2 SQIVND (reference sequence). Variable domain in full (rest from reference TRBV19 and TRBJ2-5): DGGITQSPKYLFRKEGQNVTLSCEQNLNHDAMYWYRQDPGQGLRLIYYSQIVNDFQKGDIAEGYSVSREKKESFPLTVTSAQKNPTAFYLCASSIAVRETQYFGPGTRLLVL.

The chain uses TRBV28 and TRBJ2-7; perhaps TRBD2 as D (6 bases). Between the trimmed V and J ends, which lost 3 bases and 5 bases, there was a span of 20 bases. The CDR3 has 16 amino acids. CDR1 MDHEN and CDR2 SYDVKM come from the germline V gene. DNA for the CDR3: TGTGCCAGCAGTTTGGGATATAGCGGTACGGGAAACGAGCAGTACTTC. Its translation is CASSLGYSGTGNEQYF.

The rearrangement links TRBV28 to TRBJ2-3, with 7 bases aligning to TRBD2. Germline lookup yields CDR1 MDHEN and CDR2 SYDVKM. The trim removed 1 base at V and 2 bases at J, leaving 9 bases unmatched. The CDR3 contains 17 residues. The CDR3 protein is CASSLSTGTTYTDTQYF. In DNA form, the CDR3 reads TGTGCCAGCAGTTTATCTACCGGGACTACCTACACAGATACGCAGTATTTT.

This rearrangement joins TRBV7-6 to TRBJ2-2; 10 nucleotides agree with TRBD2. V lost 5 bases and J lost 0; bases outside the gene matches: 3. Germline CDR1 and CDR2: SGHVS and FNYEAQ. The CDR3 is 16 amino acids. Written as DNA, the CDR3 is TGTGCCAGCAGCGGCACTAGCGGGGCGAACACCGGGGAGCTGTTTTTT. Amino acids: CASSGTSGANTGELFF.

The chain uses TRBV13 and TRBJ2-1, with 12 bases fitting TRBD2. The length of the CDR3 is 17 residues. The V gene end was trimmed by 5 bases and the J gene end by 7 bases; junction bases not matched to a gene: 12. Looked up from germline, CDR1 is PRHDT and CDR2 is FYEKMQ (reference sequence). CDR3 in DNA: TGTGCCAGCAGCACCCGACTAGCGGGAGAAATTGGTAATGAGCAGTTCTTC. Residues: CASSTRLAGEIGNEQFF.